The 24 T cell receptor beta chains below come from one sample, sequenced in a study of cytomegalovirus exposure and HLA in healthy donors. The PCR had 60 Vbeta and 13 Jbeta primers. Sequencing was performed with immunoSEQ multiplex PCR; in TCRdb, only in-frame clones are kept and a portion is missing. This repertoire shows about 140,000 clones, 66% found once; its top ten account for 1.5% to 2%. Material: PBMCs. The receptors originated from a human donor in good health.

This clone appeared a few times. The chain links TRBV10-3 to TRBJ2-7; perhaps TRBD2 as D (5 bases). Between the trimmed V and J ends, which lost 2 bases and 4 bases, there was a span of 12 bases. The CDR3 runs 14 residues. Germline lookup yields CDR1 ENHRY and CDR2 SYGVKD. CDR3 coding DNA: TGTGCCATCAGTGAGGGGGTTTCGGGGTACGAGCAGTACTTC. Protein sequence: CAISEGVSGYEQYF.

V and J are TRBV5-1 and TRBJ2-7, with 7 bases matching TRBD2. Germline V gene sequence: CDR1 SGHRS, CDR2 YFSETQ. After removal of 1 base from V and 2 bases from J, the junction contained 3 bases not matched to a gene. This CDR3 comprises 14 residues. The CDR3 nucleotides are TGCGCCAGCAGCTTGCTGGGGAGGGCCTACGAGCAGTACTTC. It codes for CASSLLGRAYEQYF.

The V gene is TRBV29-1, the J gene TRBJ2-3, with a possible D match to TRBD1 (6 bases). From germline, CDR1 is SQVTM and CDR2 ANQGSEA. The CDR3 has 13 residues. Trimming cost V 4 bases and J 2 bases, with 10 bases left between them. CDR3 amino acids: CSVVGTNTDTQYF. CDR3 nucleotide sequence: TGCAGCGTTGTGGGGACAAACACAGATACGCAGTATTTT.

This clone was picked up a small number of times. This chain joins TRBV25-1 and TRBJ2-5; 10 nucleotides align to TRBD2. Germline CDR1 and CDR2: MGHDK and SYGVNS. This CDR3 region has 15 residues. V dropped 4 bases and J dropped 5; count of bases not matched to a gene: 7. This CDR3 is CASSVPSGSFETQYF. The DNA of the CDR3 is TGTGCCAGCAGTGTTCCTAGCGGGAGCTTCGAGACCCAGTACTTC.

This clone has only a few counts. J is TRBJ2-1 and V is TRBV10-3; 7 bases line up with TRBD2. The CDR3 is made up of 12 amino acids. The V segment lost 6 bases and the J segment 9 bases; nucleotides outside the gene matches: 5. From germline, CDR1 is ENHRY and CDR2 SYGVKD. Written as DNA, the CDR3 is TGTGCCATCAGAGAGACTAGCACTGAGCAGTTCTTC. This sequence encodes CAIRETSTEQFF.

This CDR3 reads CASSSTGTPVDTQYF. The DNA for the CDR3 is TGCGCCAGCAGCTCCACCGGGACTCCTGTAGATACGCAGTATTTT. The chain combines TRBV5-1 with TRBJ2-3, with TRBD2 as a possible D gene (6 bases). With 3 bases removed from V and 5 bases from J, the gap between germline ends came to 16 bases. The CDR3 is 15 amino acids. CDR1 is SGHRS, CDR2 YFSETQ, per germline.

In this sample, this clone turned up a few times. The CDR3 loop reads CASSGQVSYEQYF. CDR3 in DNA: TGTGCCAGCTCGGGACAGGTTTCCTACGAGCAGTACTTC. This rearrangement joins TRBV18 to TRBJ2-7; 8 bases map to TRBD1. V shed 6 bases, J shed 1 base, and the junction held 2 bases outside the gene matches. CDR3 length equals 13 residues. CDR1 is KGHSH and CDR2 is LQKENI in the germline V gene. The full variable domain, rest sourced from reference TRBV18 and TRBJ2-7, is NAGVMQNPRHLVRRRGQEARLRCSPMKGHSHVYWYRQLPEEGLKFMVYLQKENIIDESGMPKERFSAEFPKEGPSILRIQQVVRGDSAAYFCASSGQVSYEQYFGPGTRLTVT.

This clone was seen just once. The CDR3 bases are TGCAGCGTTCATCTTAGCGCCACCAATGAGCAGTTCTTC. Translated: CSVHLSATNEQFF. The V call is TRBV29-1, the J call TRBJ2-1, with TRBD2 as a possible D gene (5 bases). Germline V gene lookup returns CDR1 SQVTM and CDR2 ANQGSEA. The CDR3 is made up of 13 amino acids. V shed 5 bases and J shed 6 bases, with 14 bases lying between them.

This chain joins TRBV19 and TRBJ1-5; D unclear. The CDR3 runs to 16 residues. Trimming pared 6 bases from V and 0 bases from J, leaving 15 bases between. Germline CDR1 is LNHDA and CDR2 is SQIVND (reference sequence). The CDR3 nucleotides are TGTGCCAGTAGCCCGCAACCGACTTATAGCAATCAGCCCCAGCATTTT. Its protein is CASSPQPTYSNQPQHF.

This clone was detected only a few times. V and J are TRBV6-6 and TRBJ1-4; 10 bases map to TRBD1. The CDR3 has 16 amino acids. Germline CDR1 and CDR2: MNHNY and SVGAGI (reference sequence). J lost 1 base, V lost 4 bases, and 3 bases had no gene match. The CDR3 coding sequence is TGTGCCAGCAGTTCCCGGGACAGGGGAACTAATGAAAAACTGTTTTTT. It is translated as CASSSRDRGTNEKLFF.

This clone was seen once. The rearrangement joins TRBV28 to TRBJ2-1; 13 positions match TRBD2. The germline CDR1 and CDR2 sequences are MDHEN and SYDVKM. With 6 bases clipped from V and 6 bases from J, the junction kept 11 bases outside the gene matches. The CDR3 sequence is 17 residues long. The DNA of the CDR3 is TGTGCCAGCAGGTATTCTACCGGGACTAGCGGGATCAATGAGCAGTTCTTC. This gives the protein CASRYSTGTSGINEQFF.

This clone was counted between two and nine times. V gene TRBV28 combines with J gene TRBJ2-7, with D tentatively TRBD1 (5 bases). Germline V lookup: CDR1 MDHEN, CDR2 SYDVKM. CDR3 length: 14 amino acids. V gave up 4 bases and J gave up 2 bases, with 12 bases separating them. CDR3 in amino acids: CASSSQDGTYEQYF. The CDR3 nucleotides are TGTGCCAGCAGTTCACAGGACGGCACCTACGAGCAGTACTTC.

This clone was found once. The chain joins TRBV6-1 to TRBJ1-1; 8 positions agree with TRBD1. CDR3 length: 15 amino acids. Germline CDR1 reads MNHNS; CDR2 reads SASEGT. Trimming at V came to 3 bases and at J to 3 bases, leaving 6 bases not matched to a gene. The CDR3 loop reads CASSETGARDTEAFF. In DNA form, the CDR3 reads TGTGCCAGCAGTGAGACAGGGGCGAGGGACACTGAAGCTTTCTTT.

The chain joins TRBV19 to TRBJ1-3; 7 bases match TRBD1. The V and J ends lost 3 bases and 0 bases, in that order; junction bases with no gene match: 8. CDR1 and CDR2 from the germline V gene are LNHDA and SQIVND (reference sequence). CDR3 length: 17 amino acids. The DNA for the CDR3 is TGTGCCAGTAGTATCTACTCCCGACAGGGCTCTGGAAACACCATATATTTT. It codes for CASSIYSRQGSGNTIYF.

J is TRBJ2-5 and V is TRBV9, with 7 nucleotides matching TRBD2. This CDR3 is 12 amino acids long. Germline V gene data show CDR1 as SGDLS and CDR2 as YYNGEE. V gave up 7 bases and J gave up 5 bases; unmatched junction bases: 5. CDR3 sequence reads: CASGGGGETQYF. The CDR3 coding sequence is TGTGCCAGCGGGGGGGGAGGGGAGACCCAGTACTTC.

The chain uses TRBV5-4 and TRBJ2-2, with unresolved D. This CDR3 is built from 13 residues. Trimming took off 1 base at V and 2 bases at J, with 3 bases between the two ends. Germline-derived CDR1 and CDR2 are SGHNT and YYREEE (reference sequence). As DNA, the CDR3 is TGTGCCAGCAGCTTGCCAAACACCGGGGAGCTGTTTTTT. Translated, it gives CASSLPNTGELFF. Full variable domain (remainder filled in from reference TRBV5-4 and TRBJ2-2): ETGVTQSPTHLIKTRGQQVTLRCSSQSGHNTVSWYQQALGQGPQFIFQYYREEENGRGNFPPRFSGLQFPNYSSELNVNALELDDSALYLCASSLPNTGELFFGEGSRLTVL.

This clone showed up just a few times. The chain couples TRBV7-6 to TRBJ2-3; D not resolved. Germline CDR1 reads SGHVS; CDR2 reads FNYEAQ. This CDR3 comprises 15 residues. The V gene lost 5 bases and the J gene lost 4 bases, with 16 bases spanning the gap. CDR3 region: CASSPPSPGPDTQYF. In nucleotides, the CDR3 is TGTGCCAGCAGCCCACCCTCCCCTGGGCCAGATACGCAGTATTTT.

The chain links TRBV10-3 to TRBJ2-2; 9 bases map to TRBD1. The CDR3 spans 16 residues. J gave up 1 base and V 10 bases, and 10 bases lay outside the gene matches. CDR1 and CDR2 (germline): ENHRY, SYGVKD. Here the CDR3 reads CATKPPGQGNTGELFF. CDR3 bases: TGTGCCACCAAACCGCCGGGACAGGGGAACACCGGGGAGCTGTTTTTT.

The chain links TRBV28 to TRBJ1-5; 11 positions match TRBD1. The CDR3 length is 16 residues. V lost 4 bases and J lost 6; bases outside the gene matches: 8. The V gene's germline CDR1 is MDHEN and CDR2 SYDVKM. The CDR3, as DNA: TGTGCCAGCAGTTCCGGGACAGGGGGGTGGTCTCAGCCCCAGCATTTT. Translating it yields CASSSGTGGWSQPQHF.

The rearrangement links TRBV10-3 to TRBJ2-5; the D gene is possibly TRBD1 (6 bases). V was trimmed by 4 bases and J by 4 bases, leaving 16 bases between them. This CDR3 contains 15 residues. Germline CDR1 ENHRY, CDR2 SYGVKD. The CDR3 loop is CAISGTGRGTETQYF. The DNA of the CDR3 is TGTGCCATCAGTGGAACGGGCAGGGGAACAGAGACCCAGTACTTC.

V is TRBV28 and J is TRBJ2-7, with 7 positions matching TRBD1. Germline-derived CDR1 and CDR2 are MDHEN and SYDVKM. There are 14 residues in the CDR3. Trimming at V came to 6 bases and at J to 2 bases, leaving 7 bases not matched to a gene. This CDR3 reads CASRLRQGAYEQYF. The CDR3 DNA is TGTGCCAGCAGACTTAGACAGGGAGCCTACGAGCAGTACTTC.

Details on this clone: Sequence at one end of the junction differs from germline and may be a read error. This sequence joins TRBV4-1 and TRBJ2-1; 10 nucleotides align to TRBD2. Germline loops: CDR1 MGHRA, CDR2 YSYEKL. The CDR3 spans 15 residues. Written as DNA, the CDR3 is TGCGCCAGCACCCAAGCCATAGCGGGAGGAAATGAGCAGTTCTTC. It translates to CASTQAIAGGNEQFF.

This clone appeared a few times. The chain recombines TRBV7-9 with TRBJ2-2; a weak D match, TRBD1 (5 bases). Looked up from germline, CDR1 is SEHNR and CDR2 is FQNEAQ (reference sequence). V gave up 0 bases and J gave up 8 bases, with 13 bases separating them. The CDR3 has 15 amino acids. This CDR3 reads CASSLALQGTGELFF. In DNA form, the CDR3 reads TGTGCCAGCAGCTTAGCATTGCAGGGAACTGGGGAGCTGTTTTTT.

The genes are TRBV7-8 and TRBJ2-2, with 10 bases that match TRBD1. Germline CDR1 is SGHVS and CDR2 is FQNEAQ. Trimming at V came to 3 bases and at J to 5 bases, leaving 9 bases not matched to a gene. The CDR3 is 17 amino acids. The DNA of the CDR3 is TGTGCCAGCAGCTTCATGACAGGGGGCCTGGGGACCGGGGAGCTGTTTTTT. As protein: CASSFMTGGLGTGELFF.